These 22 T cell receptor beta chains were all obtained from the same sample, sequenced in a study of T cell responses to AZD1222 COVID-19 vaccine. TCRdb's copy holds only in-frame clones and misses some; the assay was immunoSEQ multiplex PCR. The table lists about 130,000 clones, approximately 95% of them singletons. The sample in question was peripheral blood, obtained 28 days after the second AZD1222 dose. These receptors were taken from an adult who received the AZD1222 COVID-19 vaccine.

V usage is TRBV5-4 and J usage is TRBJ1-1; maybe TRBD1 (6 bases). From germline, CDR1 is SGHNT and CDR2 YYREEE (reference sequence). The CDR3 length is 15 residues. Deletions cut 4 bases from V and 5 bases from J, with 18 bases between. In nucleotides, the CDR3 is TGTGCCAGCAGCGCCCCCGGGACACGGAGGACTGAAGCTTTCTTT. Its translation is CASSAPGTRRTEAFF.

The chain is built from TRBV7-9 and TRBJ1-2, with D possibly TRBD1 on 5 matching bases. The CDR3 spans 15 residues. Trimming left V 4 bases short and J 8 bases short, with 20 bases between. CDR1 and CDR2 (germline): SEHNR, FQNEAQ (reference sequence). CDR3 nucleotides: TGTGCCAGCAGCTCAACAGGCTCGCATATGGGAGGCTACACCTTC. Amino acids: CASSSTGSHMGGYTF.

CDR3 DNA sequence: TGTGCCAGCAGTTACTCCTGGAACACTGAAGCTTTCTTT. It encodes CASSYSWNTEAFF. V gene TRBV6-5 combines with J gene TRBJ1-1; no reliable D call. The CDR3 is 13 residues long. Trimming removed 0 bases from V and 1 base from J, with 3 bases in between. Germline values: CDR1 MNHEY, CDR2 SVGAGI.

The V gene is TRBV4-3, the J gene TRBJ2-7; possibly TRBD2 for D (5 bases). CDR3 size: 16 residues. Germline CDR1 is LGHNA and CDR2 is YSLEER. The V gene lost 1 base and the J gene lost 2 bases, with 15 bases spanning the gap. CDR3 DNA: TGCGCCAGCAGCCAAGTCTACGCGGGTGGTGCCTACGAGCAGTACTTC. This gives the protein CASSQVYAGGAYEQYF.

V and J are TRBV5-5 and TRBJ1-1; D is ambiguous. The CDR3 sequence is 14 residues long. From germline, CDR1 is SGHKS and CDR2 YYEKEE (reference sequence). The V gene lost 4 bases and the J gene lost 6 bases, with 16 bases spanning the gap. DNA for the CDR3: TGTGCCAGCAGCCATCCAGCGTGGGGATCTGAAGCTTTCTTT. Protein: CASSHPAWGSEAFF. The whole variable domain, remainder taken from reference TRBV5-5 and TRBJ1-1, is DAGVTQSPTHLIKTRGQQVTLRCSPISGHKSVSWYQQVLGQGPQFIFQYYEKEERGRGNFPDRFSARQFPNYSSELNVNALLLGDSALYLCASSHPAWGSEAFFGQGTRLTVV.

This chain joins TRBV18 and TRBJ2-7; 7 bases align to TRBD1. Looked up from germline, CDR1 is KGHSH and CDR2 is LQKENI. The J segment lost 3 bases and the V segment lost 2 bases, leaving 7 bases of the junction unmatched. The CDR3 runs to 15 residues. CDR3 DNA sequence: TGTGCCAGCTCACCAAACGGCACAGGGGTCTACGAGCAGTACTTC. Protein sequence: CASSPNGTGVYEQYF.

V is TRBV28 and J is TRBJ2-4; D perhaps matches TRBD1 (5 bases). Trimming removed 7 bases from V and 2 bases from J, with 9 bases in between. This CDR3 is built from 13 residues. Germline CDR1 reads MDHEN; CDR2 reads SYDVKM. DNA for the CDR3: TGTGCCAGCACCCTGGGGCCCAAAAACATTCAGTACTTC. Translated, it gives CASTLGPKNIQYF.

On this clone: The germline gene is not matched at one end of the junction; a read error may be the cause. V gene TRBV6-5 combines with J gene TRBJ1-2, with 8 bases identical to TRBD1. The germline gives CDR1 MNHEY, CDR2 SVGAGI. The CDR3 contains 14 residues. The CDR3, as DNA: TGTGCCAGCAGTGACTCAGGGGGCGGGAATGGCTACACCTTC. Its translation is CASSDSGGGNGYTF.

This clone came up a few times. The same CDR3 arises from other DNA sequences in this sample as well. The V and J genes are TRBV18 and TRBJ1-1, with a possible D match to TRBD1 (6 bases). Looked up from germline, CDR1 is KGHSH and CDR2 is LQKENI. The CDR3 consists of 13 residues. V was shortened by 3 bases and J by 1 base, with 6 bases between the two germline ends. CDR3 in amino acids: CASSPGQNTEAFF. The CDR3 DNA reads TGTGCCAGCTCACCGGGACAGAACACTGAAGCTTTCTTT.

CDR3 protein: CASSPRTENYGYTF. The CDR3 region has the DNA TGTGCCAGCTCACCGCGGACAGAAAACTATGGCTACACCTTC. The chain combines TRBV18 with TRBJ1-2; maybe TRBD1 (6 bases). Trimming shortened V by 3 bases and J by 2 bases, and 10 bases separated the two germline ends. This CDR3 spans 14 amino acids. The V gene's germline CDR1 is KGHSH and CDR2 LQKENI. Filled out from reference TRBV18 and TRBJ1-2, the complete variable domain reads NAGVMQNPRHLVRRRGQEARLRCSPMKGHSHVYWYRQLPEEGLKFMVYLQKENIIDESGMPKERFSAEFPKEGPSILRIQQVVRGDSAAYFCASSPRTENYGYTFGSGTRLTVV.

The V gene is TRBV7-8, the J gene TRBJ2-3; TRBD2 is a possible D gene (5 bases). The germline gives CDR1 SGHVS, CDR2 FQNEAQ. The CDR3 is made up of 13 amino acids. The ends were cut back, 5 bases at V and 5 bases at J, with 11 bases in the middle. This CDR3 reads CASSPGTRDTQYF. The DNA of the CDR3 is TGTGCCAGCAGCCCGGGAACAAGAGATACGCAGTATTTT. The entire variable domain, with the rest obtained from reference TRBV7-8 and TRBJ2-3, is as follows: GAGVSQSPRYKVAKRGQDVALRCDPISGHVSLFWYQQALGQGPEFLTYFQNEAQLDKSGLPSDRFFAERPEGSVSTLKIQRTQQEDSAVYLCASSPGTRDTQYFGPGTRLTVL.

The chain recombines TRBV19 with TRBJ2-5; 7 bases are shared with TRBD2. The germline CDR1 and CDR2 sequences are LNHDA and SQIVND (reference sequence). This CDR3 is built from 15 residues. V lost 3 bases to trimming and J lost 4 bases; unmatched junction nucleotides: 8. CDR3 residues: CASSIASRGRETQYF. CDR3 coding DNA: TGTGCCAGTAGTATCGCTAGCCGCGGGAGAGAGACCCAGTACTTC.

The gene calls are TRBV10-3 and TRBJ1-5; D gene ambiguous. CDR1 ENHRY and CDR2 SYGVKD come from the germline V gene. This CDR3 has 15 residues. Trimming removed 3 bases at V and 2 bases at J, with 11 bases between. The CDR3 DNA reads TGTGCCATCAGTGACCCGGACGGGGGCAATCAGCCCCAGCATTTT. Translation gives CAISDPDGGNQPQHF.

A single count supports this clone. The chain employs TRBV5-4 and TRBJ2-2; 10 bases match TRBD2. The junction had 10 bases not matched to a gene; V was cut back by 1 base and J by 7 bases. The CDR3 extends over 17 amino acids. The germline V gene has CDR1 SGHNT and CDR2 YYREEE (reference sequence). The CDR3 DNA reads as TGTGCCAGCAGCTTGAGAAGCGGGGGGGCGAAAGACGGGGAGCTGTTTTTT. Protein product: CASSLRSGGAKDGELFF.

The chain is built from TRBV28 and TRBJ2-5; 11 bases are shared with TRBD2. The CDR3 has 17 amino acids. Unmatched junction bases numbered 9, after V lost 4 bases and J lost 2 bases. Germline V CDR1 and CDR2: MDHEN, SYDVKM. CDR3 protein: CASSSPYSGGGQETQYF. For the CDR3, the DNA is TGTGCCAGCAGTTCCCCTTATAGCGGGGGGGGGCAAGAGACCCAGTACTTC.

The genes are TRBV4-2 and TRBJ2-3; D gene unclear. CDR1 and CDR2 (germline): LGHNA, YNFKEQ. V lost 0 bases, J lost 4 bases, and 8 bases lay in between. The CDR3 totals 14 residues. The DNA of the CDR3 is TGTGCCAGCAGCCAAGAGTTAGTTGCAGATACGCAGTATTTT. Translating it yields CASSQELVADTQYF.

The chain is built from TRBV12-5 and TRBJ2-7; D is undetermined. This CDR3 contains 11 residues. The V end was cut by 3 bases, the J end by 5 bases, with 5 bases between. Germline values: CDR1 LGHNT, CDR2 FRNRAP. CDR3 sequence: CASGFQDEQYF. The CDR3 bases are TGTGCTAGTGGTTTCCAGGACGAGCAGTACTTC.

The chain recombines TRBV27 with TRBJ1-1; the D gene is possibly TRBD1 (6 bases). The V and J ends lost 4 bases and 3 bases respectively, with 15 bases between them. Germline lookup yields CDR1 MNHEY and CDR2 SMNVEV (reference sequence). The CDR3 is 15 amino acids. The CDR3 bases are TGTGCCAGCAGTTCGGCTGGGGGCGCCGACACTGAAGCTTTCTTT. Translating gives CASSSAGGADTEAFF.

This chain joins TRBV2 and TRBJ1-5, with 10 bases fitting TRBD1. The J segment lost 8 bases and the V segment lost 2 bases, leaving 9 bases of the junction unmatched. CDR1 is SNHLY, CDR2 FYNNEI, per germline. The CDR3 loop spans 16 amino acids. The CDR3 reads CASSEKTGGIAEPQHF. CDR3 nucleotide sequence: TGTGCCAGCAGTGAAAAGACAGGGGGCATTGCAGAGCCCCAGCATTTT.

The V call is TRBV9, the J call TRBJ1-3, with a tentative D call TRBD1 (5 bases). The CDR3 is 15 amino acids. V was clipped by 3 bases and J by 0 bases, with 10 bases between them. Germline lookup yields CDR1 SGDLS and CDR2 YYNGEE. DNA of the CDR3: TGTGCCAGCAGCGCCCGACAGTTCTCTGGAAACACCATATATTTT. It is translated as CASSARQFSGNTIYF.

This chain uses TRBV18 with TRBJ2-3, with TRBD1 matching over 7 bases. The germline V gene has CDR1 KGHSH and CDR2 LQKENI. V lost 2 bases, J lost 6 bases, and 8 bases stayed unmatched. The CDR3 has 15 residues. The CDR3 loop reads CASSPEGGPADTQYF. CDR3 nucleotides: TGTGCCAGCTCACCAGAAGGGGGCCCCGCGGATACGCAGTATTTT.

The gene calls are TRBV6-1 and TRBJ1-2, with D hard to call. Between the trimmed V and J ends, which lost 0 bases and 3 bases, there was a span of 8 bases. CDR3 length: 14 amino acids. Germline-derived CDR1 and CDR2 are MNHNS and SASEGT. This CDR3 reads CASSEALTDYGYTF. The CDR3, as DNA: TGTGCCAGCAGTGAAGCTTTAACAGACTATGGCTACACCTTC.